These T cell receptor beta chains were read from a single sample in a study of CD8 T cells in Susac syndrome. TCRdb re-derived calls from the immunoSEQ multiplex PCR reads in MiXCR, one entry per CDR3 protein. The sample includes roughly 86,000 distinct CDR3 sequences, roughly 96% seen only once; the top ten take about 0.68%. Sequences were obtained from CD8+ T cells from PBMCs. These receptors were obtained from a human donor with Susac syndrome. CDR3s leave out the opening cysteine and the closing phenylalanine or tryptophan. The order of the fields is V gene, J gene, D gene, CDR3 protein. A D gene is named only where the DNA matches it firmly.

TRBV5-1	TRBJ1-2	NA	ASSTRETSSYGYT
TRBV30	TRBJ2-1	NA	AWSGGDGNEQF
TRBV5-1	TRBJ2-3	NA	ASRSAGTNTDTQY
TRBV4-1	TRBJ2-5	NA	ASSQDWQNQETQY
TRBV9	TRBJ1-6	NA	ASSPPGAGNSPLH
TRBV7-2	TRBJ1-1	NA	ASSLAPTGKTEAF
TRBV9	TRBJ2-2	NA	ASSVGRGLATGELF
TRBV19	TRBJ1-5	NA	ASSMVDYSNQPQH
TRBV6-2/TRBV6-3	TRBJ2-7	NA	ASSIQDSYEQY
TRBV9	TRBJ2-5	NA	ASSGDQETQY
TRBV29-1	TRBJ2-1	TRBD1	SARSSTTGPKGEQF
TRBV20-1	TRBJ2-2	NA	SARGTPANTGELF
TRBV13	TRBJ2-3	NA	ASSSRGLYTDTQY
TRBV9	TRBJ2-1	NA	ASSVATGTEQF
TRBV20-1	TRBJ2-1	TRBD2	SARTSWALEQF
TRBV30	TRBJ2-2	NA	AWRGGTNTGELF
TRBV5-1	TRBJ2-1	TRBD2	ASSSAGGTYNEQF
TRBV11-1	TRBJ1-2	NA	ASSSAGRLINYGYT
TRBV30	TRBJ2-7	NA	AWSGDHRGEQY
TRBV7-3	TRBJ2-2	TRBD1	ASSLMGQANTGELF
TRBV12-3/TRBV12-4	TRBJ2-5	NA	ASGRGETQY
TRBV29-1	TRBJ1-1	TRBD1	SVRQGRGTEAF